The entry below describes one TCR beta chain. The data are from a study of blood T cell repertoires in COVID-19. Looking at the study overall: Italy, Spain and the United States were the sources of the convalescent and acute COVID-19 samples. In each case, the material was cDNA or gDNA derived from T cells, B-cell-depleted T cells, or PBMCs.

Original handling: Amplified reference gene primers provided the basis for estimating nucleated cell counts. The protocol was immunoSEQ multiplex PCR, while the TCRdb copy is restricted to in-frame clones and leaves out a portion. The DNA gave D and trimming, while V, J and clone size come from that table. This sample carries 370,000 or so clones, roughly 77% of them seen once, and the ten largest clones take around 1%. The trim removed 4 bases at V and 1 base at J, leaving 5 bases unmatched. In germline, CDR1 is SGHDN, CDR2 FVKESK. This CDR3 spans 15 amino acids. The specimen was peripheral blood. V usage is TRBV14 and J usage is TRBJ2-3; 7 bases agree with TRBD1. This receptor was taken from a human donor with acute or convalescent COVID-19. The donor label of this sample is uncertain. CDR3 protein: CASSRGTVRTDTQYF. The CDR3 region has the DNA TGTGCCAGCAGCCGAGGGACAGTTCGCACAGATACGCAGTATTTT.